What follows are 24 T cell receptor beta chains derived from one specimen sequenced in a study of cytomegalovirus exposure and HLA in healthy donors. The PCR made use of 60 Vbeta and 13 Jbeta primers. Method: immunoSEQ multiplex PCR; TCRdb's copy keeps in-frame clones and lacks some. The table has 110,000 to 150,000 clones, approximately 73% seen once. Sequencing was performed on PBMCs. These receptors were obtained from a middle-aged woman in good health and CMV-seronegative.

The V gene is TRBV10-3, the J gene TRBJ1-6; D call uncertain. The length of the CDR3 is 13 residues. The ends were cut back, 10 bases at V and 4 bases at J, with 11 bases in the middle. Germline V gene data show CDR1 as ENHRY and CDR2 as SYGVKD. For the CDR3, the DNA is TGTGCCACGACAAATGAATATAATTCACCCCTCCACTTT. The encoded protein is CATTNEYNSPLHF.

This rearrangement joins TRBV9 to TRBJ1-2, with TRBD1 identical over 9 bases. V shed 0 bases and J 4 bases; nucleotides not matched to a gene: 4. Germline CDR1 is SGDLS and CDR2 is YYNGEE. CDR3 length equals 15 residues. In nucleotides, the CDR3 is TGTGCCAGCAGCGTAGGGGACAGGGAGATCTATGGCTACACCTTC. This translates into CASSVGDREIYGYTF.

This clone was seen once. V gene TRBV9 combines with J gene TRBJ1-2, with TRBD1 identical over 9 bases. Unmatched junction bases numbered 9, after V lost 3 bases and J lost 6 bases. The CDR3 runs to 15 residues. From germline, CDR1 is SGDLS and CDR2 YYNGEE. The DNA of the CDR3 is TGTGCCAGCAGCGCCTGGGACAGGGAAAAGGATGGCTACACCTTC. This gives the protein CASSAWDREKDGYTF.

This clone has only a few counts. V usage is TRBV5-1 and J usage is TRBJ1-1, with 7 bases fitting TRBD1. The germline CDR1 and CDR2 sequences are SGHRS and YFSETQ. The junction had 13 bases not matched to a gene; V was cut back by 5 bases and J by 6 bases. CDR3 length: 15 residues. The DNA of the CDR3 is TGCGCCAGCAGACCAACACAGGGGTGGACCGCTGAAGCTTTCTTT. Translated: CASRPTQGWTAEAFF.

The chain links TRBV7-3 to TRBJ1-1; a possible D gene is TRBD1 (5 bases). The CDR3 is 16 amino acids. Between the trimmed V and J ends, which lost 0 bases and 4 bases, there was a span of 15 bases. Germline V gene lookup returns CDR1 SGHTA and CDR2 FQGTGA. CDR3 sequence (DNA): TGTGCCAGCAGCTTAACCCATTCCGGGGGGGGCACTGAAGCTTTCTTT. Translation: CASSLTHSGGGTEAFF.

The chain has TRBV7-2 and TRBJ1-2; possibly TRBD1 for D (6 bases). Trimming pared 6 bases from V and 8 bases from J, leaving 16 bases between. The CDR3 is 13 residues long. The germline gives CDR1 SGHTA, CDR2 FQGNSA. Here the CDR3 DNA reads TGTGCCAGCAGGCCGGGGGGCGAATACGGCTACACCTTC. Residues: CASRPGGEYGYTF. Full variable domain (missing parts from reference TRBV7-2 and TRBJ1-2): GAGVSQSPSNKVTEKGKDVELRCDPISGHTALYWYRQSLGQGLEFLIYFQGNSAPDKSGLPSDRFSAERTGGSVSTLTIQRTQQEDSAVYLCASRPGGEYGYTFGSGTRLTVV.

The chain links TRBV2 to TRBJ1-6; D is ambiguous. Between the trimmed V and J ends, which lost 4 bases and 5 bases, there was a span of 9 bases. There are 14 residues in the CDR3. Germline V gives CDR1 SNHLY, CDR2 FYNNEI. CDR3 sequence (DNA): TGTGCCAGCAGTGTCGGGTATGATAATTCACCCCTCCACTTT. Translation gives CASSVGYDNSPLHF.

V usage is TRBV14 and J usage is TRBJ2-1, with no clear D. V lost 4 bases to trimming and J lost 2 bases, with 15 bases between them. CDR1 and CDR2 (germline): SGHDN, FVKESK. The CDR3 runs 16 residues. This chain's CDR3 is CASSRGRSLTYNEQFF. In DNA, the CDR3 is TGTGCCAGCAGCCGAGGAAGATCCTTAACCTACAATGAGCAGTTCTTC.

The chain links TRBV15 to TRBJ1-5; tentative D call: TRBD1 (6 bases). The CDR3 has 17 residues. The V and J ends lost 0 bases and 3 bases respectively, with 15 bases between them. CDR1 and CDR2 (germline): LNHNV, YYDKDF (reference sequence). The CDR3 spells CATSRDLSRGVNQPQHF. The CDR3 DNA is TGTGCCACCAGCAGAGATCTTTCCAGGGGCGTCAATCAGCCCCAGCATTTT. Supplemented by reference TRBV15 and TRBJ1-5, the full variable domain reads DAMVIQNPRYQVTQFGKPVTLSCSQTLNHNVMYWYQQKSSQAPKLLFHYYDKDFNNEADTPDNFQSRRPNTSFCFLDIRSPGLGDTAMYLCATSRDLSRGVNQPQHFGDGTRLSIL.

The V call is TRBV27, the J call TRBJ2-3, with D unclear. The CDR3 totals 14 residues. V was cut by 6 bases and J by 5 bases, with 15 bases left in between. Germline CDR1 is MNHEY and CDR2 is SMNVEV (reference sequence). The CDR3 here is CASSDSSGRDTQYF. Written as DNA, the CDR3 is TGTGCCAGCAGCGATTCCTCGGGTAGAGATACGCAGTATTTT.

This clone has a handful of counts. The gene calls are TRBV6-1 and TRBJ1-2; a possible D gene is TRBD1 (6 bases). The CDR3 is 15 residues long. The germline V gene has CDR1 MNHNS and CDR2 SASEGT. Trimming cost V 1 base and J 4 bases, with 13 bases left between them. CDR3 loop: CASSEGHRALYGYTF. As DNA, the CDR3 is TGTGCCAGCAGTGAAGGCCACAGGGCCCTCTATGGCTACACCTTC.

This clone has just one count. The chain has TRBV5-8 and TRBJ2-1, with unresolved D. This CDR3 is built from 14 residues. Trimming took 0 bases from V and 2 from J, leaving 6 bases between them. Germline V gives CDR1 SGHTS, CDR2 YDEGEE. CDR3 nucleotide sequence: TGTGCCAGCAGCTTGGGTACAGCCTACAATGAGCAGTTCTTC. It encodes CASSLGTAYNEQFF.

This clone has more than one count but fewer than ten. V usage is TRBV6-1 and J usage is TRBJ1-1, with D perhaps TRBD1 (5 bases). CDR1 is MNHNS, CDR2 SASEGT, per germline. V gave up 6 bases and J gave up 1 base, with 15 bases separating them. The CDR3 sequence is 15 residues long. CDR3 sequence reads: CASREYVGPNTEAFF. CDR3 DNA: TGTGCCAGCAGAGAGTACGTGGGGCCGAACACTGAAGCTTTCTTT.

V and J are TRBV7-2 and TRBJ2-3, with D possibly being TRBD2 (6 bases). This CDR3 is built from 15 residues. From germline, CDR1 is SGHTA and CDR2 FQGNSA. V was cut by 5 bases and J by 3 bases, with 15 bases left in between. In DNA form, the CDR3 reads TGTGCCAGCAGCCCGCGCCCAGGGAGGACAGATACGCAGTATTTT. This gives the protein CASSPRPGRTDTQYF. Combining the CDR3 with reference TRBV7-2 and TRBJ2-3 gives the whole variable domain GAGVSQSPSNKVTEKGKDVELRCDPISGHTALYWYRQSLGQGLEFLIYFQGNSAPDKSGLPSDRFSAERTGGSVSTLTIQRTQQEDSAVYLCASSPRPGRTDTQYFGPGTRLTVL.

The J gene is TRBJ2-1, the V gene TRBV18, with D possibly matching TRBD2 (6 bases). The CDR3 totals 15 residues. The V gene lost 8 bases and the J gene lost 4 bases, with 18 bases spanning the gap. Germline CDR1 KGHSH, CDR2 LQKENI. DNA of the CDR3: TGTGCCAGCCGCGGGGCCGGGGACCGATACAATGAGCAGTTCTTC. It translates to CASRGAGDRYNEQFF.

There are many counts of this clone. This rearrangement joins TRBV4-1 to TRBJ1-2, with a tentative D call TRBD1 (5 bases). Germline V gene data show CDR1 as MGHRA and CDR2 as YSYEKL. Trimming removed 0 bases from V and 1 base from J, with 15 bases in between. The CDR3 contains 17 residues. The CDR3 nucleotides read TGCGCCAGCAGCCAAGATCCCCCCCAGGGTTTTAACTATGGCTACACCTTC. This gives the protein CASSQDPPQGFNYGYTF.

This clone was counted a few times. V gene TRBV4-1 combines with J gene TRBJ1-2; 9 bases are a match to TRBD1. The CDR3 contains 16 residues. V gave up 0 bases and J gave up 1 base; unmatched junction bases: 3. CDR1 is MGHRA, CDR2 YSYEKL, per germline. This CDR3 is CASSQERQGGNYGYTF. CDR3 sequence (DNA): TGCGCCAGCAGCCAAGAAAGACAGGGGGGTAACTATGGCTACACCTTC.

The chain recombines TRBV10-3 with TRBJ2-3; weak D call: TRBD2 (6 bases). Germline V gene sequence: CDR1 ENHRY, CDR2 SYGVKD. This CDR3 comprises 12 residues. The ends were cut back, 11 bases at V and 4 bases at J, with 13 bases in the middle. The CDR3 DNA follows: TGTGCCTTATCGGGGGTATCAGATACGCAGTATTTT. This translates into CALSGVSDTQYF.

This clone was seen more than once but under ten times. The chain joins TRBV5-1 to TRBJ1-2; 7 nucleotides align to TRBD1. Germline CDR1 SGHRS, CDR2 YFSETQ. J was trimmed by 8 bases and V by 0 bases; bases with no gene match: 13. The CDR3 consists of 16 residues. The CDR3 DNA reads TGCGCCAGCAGCTTGGCGGGGACAGCCACCCCCGAGGGCTACACCTTC. Translated, it gives CASSLAGTATPEGYTF.

The rearrangement links TRBV5-1 to TRBJ2-1; 8 bases map to TRBD1. Per germline, CDR1 SGHRS and CDR2 YFSETQ. The CDR3 is made up of 13 amino acids. V lost 2 bases to trimming and J lost 10 bases; unmatched junction nucleotides: 5. CDR3 DNA: TGCGCCAGCAGCTTAGACAGGGGAGACGAGCAGTTCTTC. Translation gives CASSLDRGDEQFF.

The chain recombines TRBV27 with TRBJ1-5, with 9 bases identical to TRBD1. Germline trimming cut 5 bases from V and 7 bases from J; bases unmatched to any gene: 3. Germline CDR1 and CDR2: MNHEY and SMNVEV (reference sequence). This CDR3 region has 13 residues. The DNA of the CDR3 is TGTGCCAGCAGTGCAGACAGGGGGCAGCCCCAGCATTTT. As protein: CASSADRGQPQHF.

V gene TRBV27 combines with J gene TRBJ2-7; weak D call: TRBD2 (6 bases). Per the germline V gene, CDR1 is MNHEY and CDR2 is SMNVEV (reference sequence). The CDR3 spans 15 residues. V lost 3 bases, J lost 0 bases, and 12 bases lay in between. The CDR3 nucleotides are TGTGCCAGCAGTTTTTGGAGAGCGGGCTCCTACGAGCAGTACTTC. Protein sequence: CASSFWRAGSYEQYF.

The CDR3 is CASSLGLERSEQFF. The CDR3 DNA reads TGTGCCAGCAGCCTAGGACTAGAACGTTCCGAGCAGTTCTTC. This chain connects TRBV4-2 to TRBJ2-1; 7 bases are a match to TRBD2. The V and J ends lost 4 bases and 10 bases, in that order; junction bases with no gene match: 10. Per germline, CDR1 LGHNA and CDR2 YNFKEQ. CDR3 length: 14 amino acids.

This clone was observed once. The same CDR3 arises from other DNA sequences in this sample as well. This chain connects TRBV27 to TRBJ1-6, with D unclear. This CDR3 has 17 residues. The V gene's germline CDR1 is MNHEY and CDR2 SMNVEV (reference sequence). V was shortened by 1 base and J by 12 bases, with 22 bases between the two germline ends. CDR3 loop: CASSLYPARVSSKPLHF. CDR3 coding DNA: TGTGCCAGCAGTTTATATCCGGCTCGGGTTTCGTCGAAACCCCTCCACTTT.